Listed here are 32 T cell receptor beta chains from one sample, sequenced in a study of sequential checkpoint blockade in melanoma. Treatment in this sample: randomized to nivolumab then ipilimumab (arm A) or the reverse (arm B). The protocol was immunoSEQ multiplex PCR, while the TCRdb copy is restricted to in-frame clones and leaves out a portion. This sample yields about 13,000 clones, of which more than 75% are seen a single time; about a quarter belongs to the top ten. Sequences were derived from CD8+ T cells sorted from blood (inferred from file names), sampled from a patient given nivolumab and ipilimumab in sequence. Receptors were obtained from a human donor with melanoma.

In this sample, this clone turned up a few times. The chain recombines TRBV2 with TRBJ2-7; 12 nucleotides line up with TRBD2. Germline CDR1 SNHLY, CDR2 FYNNEI. The CDR3 is 15 residues long. Trimming cost V 7 bases and J 2 bases; bases outside gene matches: 6. The CDR3 region is CASKRTSGTPYEQYF. CDR3 nucleotide sequence: TGTGCCAGCAAGCGGACTAGCGGGACCCCCTACGAGCAGTACTTC.

This chain connects TRBV7-9 to TRBJ1-2, with 9 bases matching TRBD1. Germline V CDR1 and CDR2: SEHNR, FQNEAQ (reference sequence). Germline trimming cut 3 bases from V and 6 bases from J; bases unmatched to any gene: 8. The CDR3 consists of 15 residues. In DNA, the CDR3 is TGTGCCAGCAGCTTGGGTACAGGGGGCACGAATGGCTACACCTTC. As protein: CASSLGTGGTNGYTF.

The sample holds one count of this clone. This chain links TRBV4-3 with TRBJ2-7; D gene unclear. The CDR3 is made up of 16 amino acids. V lost 1 base, J lost 4 bases, and 17 bases lay in between. The germline V gene encodes CDR1 LGHNA and CDR2 YSLEER. The DNA of the CDR3 is TGCGCCAGCAGCCAAGCCGATGGGCGTCCCACGTACGAGCAGTACTTC. This translates into CASSQADGRPTYEQYF.

This chain connects TRBV5-1 to TRBJ2-7; TRBD2 is a possible D gene (5 bases). Germline values: CDR1 SGHRS, CDR2 YFSETQ. V was shortened by 4 bases and J by 2 bases, with 10 bases between the two germline ends. The CDR3 spans 13 residues. The CDR3 region has the DNA TGCGCCAGCAGCAGCGCCGGGACCTACGAGCAGTACTTC. It translates to CASSSAGTYEQYF.

The chain couples TRBV5-1 to TRBJ2-7, with TRBD2 matching 12 bases. The CDR3 is made up of 15 amino acids. With 0 bases clipped from V and 4 bases from J, the junction kept 2 bases outside the gene matches. Germline CDR1 reads SGHRS; CDR2 reads YFSETQ. The CDR3 spells CASSLGTSGMYEQYF. For the CDR3, the DNA is TGCGCCAGCAGCTTGGGGACTAGCGGGATGTACGAGCAGTACTTC.

J is TRBJ2-1 and V is TRBV30, with TRBD2 matching over 9 bases. This CDR3 contains 16 residues. The J segment lost 4 bases and the V segment lost 1 base, leaving 8 bases of the junction unmatched. Germline CDR1 is GTSNPN and CDR2 is SVGIG (reference sequence). The CDR3 DNA reads as TGTGCCTGGAGTGGTTTCCGACTAGCGGTATACAATGAGCAGTTCTTC. It encodes CAWSGFRLAVYNEQFF.

This clone was seen a single time. The rearrangement uses TRBV9 and TRBJ2-1; D unclear. Germline CDR1 reads SGDLS; CDR2 reads YYNGEE. This CDR3 comprises 13 residues. Trimming took 0 bases from V and 5 from J, leaving 6 bases between them. The CDR3 sequence is CASSVVPDNEQFF. CDR3 in DNA: TGTGCCAGCAGCGTAGTTCCCGACAATGAGCAGTTCTTC.

The V and J genes are TRBV7-9 and TRBJ2-7; 9 nucleotides match TRBD2. The germline gives CDR1 SEHNR, CDR2 FQNEAQ (reference sequence). This CDR3 has 15 residues. Losses at the gene ends were 5 bases for V and 7 bases for J; bases not matched to a gene: 12. CDR3 residues: CASSHNSGSLGEQYF. CDR3 coding DNA: TGTGCCAGCAGCCATAATAGCGGGAGCTTGGGTGAGCAGTACTTC.

The CDR3 protein is CHCMGGLDEQFF. CDR3 coding DNA: TGTCACTGTATGGGGGGGCTTGATGAGCAGTTCTTC. The chain links TRBV27 to TRBJ2-1, with D possibly matching TRBD2 (7 bases). CDR3 length: 12 residues. CDR1 MNHEY and CDR2 SMNVEV come from the germline V gene (reference sequence).

This clone was picked up one time. The CDR3 protein is CASSFGGANQPQHF. CDR3 in DNA: TGTGCCAGCAGCTTTGGAGGGGCAAATCAGCCCCAGCATTTT. J is TRBJ1-5 and V is TRBV5-5, with D perhaps TRBD1 (5 bases). CDR1 is SGHKS, CDR2 YYEKEE, per germline (reference sequence). Trimming removed 2 bases from V and 4 bases from J, with 10 bases in between. This CDR3 is built from 14 residues.

This clone qualifies as medium-sized. V usage is TRBV28 and J usage is TRBJ1-5; TRBD1 matches at 7 bases. CDR1 is MDHEN and CDR2 is SYDVKM in the germline V gene. The CDR3 runs to 14 residues. The V gene end was trimmed by 7 bases and the J gene end by 5 bases; junction bases not matched to a gene: 8. CDR3 protein: CASTALGGYQPQHF. The CDR3 DNA is TGTGCCAGCACCGCTTTAGGGGGCTATCAGCCCCAGCATTTT.

This clone has just a few counts. The rearrangement links TRBV6-1 to TRBJ2-5, with 12 bases matching TRBD2. The V segment lost 5 bases and the J segment 5 bases; nucleotides outside the gene matches: 6. The germline V gene has CDR1 MNHNS and CDR2 SASEGT. This CDR3 region has 15 residues. The CDR3 here is CASSWTTSGSETQYF. CDR3 nucleotides: TGTGCCAGCAGTTGGACGACTAGCGGGAGTGAGACCCAGTACTTC.

CDR3 in DNA: TGTGCCAGCAGCCCGCCCGGGACAGGGGTTGGACTGTACGAGCAGTACTTC. Translated: CASSPPGTGVGLYEQYF. The chain carries TRBV7-9 and TRBJ2-7; TRBD1 matches 10 bases. J lost 4 bases, V lost 5 bases, and 14 bases had no gene match. The CDR3 is 17 residues long. Per the germline V gene, CDR1 is SEHNR and CDR2 is FQNEAQ (reference sequence).

This clone was seen only a few times. V is TRBV18 and J is TRBJ2-7; no definite D call. Germline V CDR1 and CDR2: KGHSH, LQKENI. The CDR3 loop spans 12 amino acids. Trimming pared 2 bases from V and 4 bases from J, leaving 6 bases between. The CDR3 sequence is CASSPGTYEQYF. The CDR3 bases are TGTGCCAGCTCACCAGGTACTTACGAGCAGTACTTC. The variable domain in full, completed from reference TRBV18 and TRBJ2-7, reads NAGVMQNPRHLVRRRGQEARLRCSPMKGHSHVYWYRQLPEEGLKFMVYLQKENIIDESGMPKERFSAEFPKEGPSILRIQQVVRGDSAAYFCASSPGTYEQYFGPGTRLTVT.

The chain combines TRBV9 with TRBJ2-5; D remains ambiguous. The V end was cut by 0 bases, the J end by 5 bases, with 11 bases between. This CDR3 region has 14 residues. Per the germline V gene, CDR1 is SGDLS and CDR2 is YYNGEE. DNA of the CDR3: TGTGCCAGCAGCGTAGGGGCTACCCCGGAGACCCAGTACTTC. Its protein product is CASSVGATPETQYF.

The CDR3 nucleotides read TGTGCCAGTAGTATTGAGAGTTTCTATCAGCCCCAGCATTTT. Its protein product is CASSIESFYQPQHF. This sequence joins TRBV19 and TRBJ1-5; D remains ambiguous. The V gene lost 3 bases and the J gene lost 5 bases, with 11 bases spanning the gap. The V gene's germline CDR1 is LNHDA and CDR2 SQIVND (reference sequence). The length of the CDR3 is 14 residues.

The chain combines TRBV11-2 with TRBJ2-2; no reliable D call. The CDR3 contains 17 residues. The germline CDR1 and CDR2 sequences are SGHAT and FQNNGV. V shed 2 bases and J shed 1 base, with 14 bases lying between them. CDR3 coding DNA: TGTGCCAGCAGCTTATTCCCGGTGGAGCGGAACACCGGGGAGCTGTTTTTT. This encodes CASSLFPVERNTGELFF.

The chain carries TRBV7-9 and TRBJ2-7; D not resolved. V lost 5 bases and J lost 3, with 17 bases in between. Germline V gene sequence: CDR1 SEHNR, CDR2 FQNEAQ (reference sequence). The CDR3 loop spans 15 amino acids. The CDR3 reads CASSAQASRHYEQYF. DNA of the CDR3: TGTGCCAGCAGCGCCCAGGCCTCCCGCCACTACGAGCAGTACTTC.

V gene TRBV7-9 combines with J gene TRBJ2-1, with 8 bases aligning to TRBD1. CDR1 is SEHNR and CDR2 is FQNEAQ in the germline V gene (reference sequence). This CDR3 is 16 amino acids long. J lost 8 bases, V lost 6 bases, and 15 bases had no gene match. CDR3 loop: CASSSTRDRSWDEQFF. Written as DNA, the CDR3 is TGTGCCAGCAGTTCGACCCGGGACAGGTCTTGGGATGAGCAGTTCTTC.

The V and J genes are TRBV28 and TRBJ2-7, with TRBD1 matching 8 bases. Germline lookup yields CDR1 MDHEN and CDR2 SYDVKM. The CDR3 has 13 amino acids. The V gene end was trimmed by 6 bases and the J gene end by 3 bases; junction bases not matched to a gene: 4. This CDR3 is CASRKTGDYEQYF. The CDR3 DNA follows: TGTGCCAGCAGGAAGACAGGGGACTACGAGCAGTACTTC.

The chain is built from TRBV27 and TRBJ1-4, with D uncertain. V lost 6 bases and J lost 4, with 12 bases in between. The CDR3 is 14 amino acids. Germline lookup yields CDR1 MNHEY and CDR2 SMNVEV (reference sequence). CDR3 in amino acids: CASRQYNVNEKLFF. The DNA for the CDR3 is TGTGCCAGCAGGCAATACAACGTTAATGAAAAACTGTTTTTT. Complete variable domain (other parts from reference TRBV27 and TRBJ1-4): EAQVTQNPRYLITVTGKKLTVTCSQNMNHEYMSWYRQDPGLGLRQIYYSMNVEVTDKGDVPEGYKVSRKEKRNFPLILESPSPNQTSLYFCASRQYNVNEKLFFGSGTQLSVL.

The genes are TRBV5-5 and TRBJ1-6; D gene unclear. The CDR3 totals 16 residues. V was cut by 4 bases and J by 4 bases, with 15 bases left in between. CDR1 and CDR2 (germline): SGHKS, YYEKEE (reference sequence). The CDR3 sequence: CASSAQRADYNSPLHF. In nucleotides, the CDR3 is TGTGCCAGCAGCGCCCAGAGGGCAGATTATAATTCACCCCTCCACTTT.

This chain connects TRBV28 to TRBJ1-2; TRBD1 is a possible D gene (5 bases). Trimming took 2 bases from V and 5 from J, leaving 21 bases between them. The CDR3 runs 17 residues. Germline-derived CDR1 and CDR2 are MDHEN and SYDVKM. CDR3 coding DNA: TGTGCCAGCAGTTTAAGCAGGGCCCCCAACCGTTCGTATGGCTACACCTTC. Translating gives CASSLSRAPNRSYGYTF.

This clone has more than one count but fewer than ten. The rearrangement links TRBV9 to TRBJ2-3, with 8 bases fitting TRBD2. The CDR3 runs to 15 residues. The germline gives CDR1 SGDLS, CDR2 YYNGEE. The V gene end was trimmed by 6 bases and the J gene end by 5 bases; junction bases not matched to a gene: 11. CDR3 sequence: CASTHGGAPGDTQYF. CDR3 sequence (DNA): TGTGCCAGCACCCACGGGGGGGCCCCGGGAGATACGCAGTATTTT.

This clone was counted only a few times. The J gene is TRBJ2-7, the V gene TRBV7-9, with a weak D call TRBD1 (5 bases). The V end lost 1 base, the J end lost 2 bases, and 15 bases lay between the germline ends. CDR1 SEHNR and CDR2 FQNEAQ come from the germline V gene (reference sequence). CDR3 size: 16 residues. DNA for the CDR3: TGTGCCAGCAGCTTAGAATATGCAGGGCGTCCCTACGAGCAGTACTTC. As protein: CASSLEYAGRPYEQYF. Based on the CDR3 plus reference TRBV7-9 and TRBJ2-7, the full variable domain is DTGVSQNPRHKITKRGQNVTFRCDPISEHNRLYWYRQTLGQGPEFLTYFQNEAQLEKSRLLSDRFSAERPKGSFSTLEIQRTEQGDSAMYLCASSLEYAGRPYEQYFGPGTRLTVT.

The CDR3 reads CASIAGYYGYTF. The DNA for the CDR3 is TGTGCCAGCATAGCGGGGTACTATGGCTACACCTTC. V is TRBV2 and J is TRBJ1-2; D gene uncertain. This CDR3 has 12 residues. The V and J ends lost 7 bases and 3 bases respectively, with 9 bases between them. The germline V gene has CDR1 SNHLY and CDR2 FYNNEI.

V is TRBV6-6 and J is TRBJ2-7, with D hard to call. This CDR3 is 15 amino acids long. Germline loops: CDR1 MNHNY, CDR2 SVGAGI (reference sequence). V was trimmed by 0 bases and J by 5 bases, leaving 14 bases between them. In nucleotides, the CDR3 is TGTGCCAGCAGTTACTCGATTGCCGGTCCCCACGAGCAGTACTTC. Translation: CASSYSIAGPHEQYF.

V and J are TRBV13 and TRBJ2-7; TRBD1 agrees at 10 bases. CDR3 size: 15 residues. V trimming: 0 bases; J trimming: 7 bases; junction bases outside the gene matches: 6. Germline CDR1 and CDR2: PRHDT and FYEKMQ (reference sequence). The CDR3 is CASSLGLRTGGEQYF. In nucleotides, the CDR3 is TGTGCCAGCAGCTTAGGCCTGAGGACAGGGGGAGAGCAGTACTTC.

In this sample, this clone turned up a few times. This rearrangement joins TRBV4-2 to TRBJ2-7; 12 nucleotides agree with TRBD2. The CDR3 has 20 amino acids. The germline gives CDR1 LGHNA, CDR2 YNFKEQ. Trimming at V came to 0 bases and at J to 3 bases, leaving 15 bases not matched to a gene. CDR3 in DNA: TGTGCCAGCAGCCAAGATAGTTTCGGACTAGCGGGAAATCGCTACTACGAGCAGTACTTC. The encoded protein is CASSQDSFGLAGNRYYEQYF.

The chain couples TRBV10-2 to TRBJ1-5; maybe TRBD1 (5 bases). Trimming cost V 1 base and J 1 base, with 8 bases left between them. Germline V gives CDR1 WSHSY, CDR2 SAAADI. CDR3 size: 15 residues. The CDR3 DNA is TGCGCCAGCAGTGAGTATCCAGGGAGCAATCAGCCCCAGCATTTT. It is translated as CASSEYPGSNQPQHF.

The rearrangement joins TRBV7-9 to TRBJ2-7; maybe TRBD2 (5 bases). CDR1 and CDR2 (germline): SEHNR, FQNEAQ (reference sequence). The CDR3 is 14 amino acids. V lost 4 bases and J lost 3, with 13 bases in between. The CDR3 DNA reads TGTGCCAGCAGCTCGGGGTCCGAGGGCTACGAGCAGTACTTC. It yields the protein CASSSGSEGYEQYF.

J is TRBJ2-7 and V is TRBV9, with 8 bases identical to TRBD1. The V and J ends lost 3 bases and 4 bases, in that order; junction bases with no gene match: 9. The germline V gene encodes CDR1 SGDLS and CDR2 YYNGEE. This CDR3 comprises 15 residues. The CDR3 region is CASSAAGGRLYEQYF. As DNA, the CDR3 is TGTGCCAGCAGCGCCGCAGGGGGCCGGCTATACGAGCAGTACTTC.